Listed here are 14 T cell receptor beta chains from one sample, sequenced in a study of blood T cell repertoires in COVID-19. Some clones are missing from TCRdb's copy, which holds only in-frame ones; the method was immunoSEQ multiplex PCR. This repertoire shows under 55,000 clones, almost 90% found once; its top ten account for around 15%. What was sequenced was peripheral blood. These receptor sequences come from a human donor in a cohort sampled during active COVID-19.

This chain uses TRBV4-2 with TRBJ1-5; TRBD1 matches at 8 bases. There are 15 residues in the CDR3. J was trimmed by 5 bases and V by 0 bases; bases with no gene match: 3. Per the germline V gene, CDR1 is LGHNA and CDR2 is YNFKEQ. The CDR3 sequence: CASSQEDRAHQPQHF. CDR3 DNA: TGTGCCAGCAGCCAAGAGGACAGGGCCCATCAGCCCCAGCATTTT.

This clone was detected once. The gene calls are TRBV11-1 and TRBJ2-7; 9 bases agree with TRBD1. Germline V CDR1 and CDR2: SGHAT, FQDESV (reference sequence). This CDR3 region has 15 residues. With V trimmed by 6 bases and J by 5 bases, 11 bases remained unmatched. The chain's CDR3 is CASRQPGQGSHEQYF. The CDR3, as DNA: TGTGCCAGCAGGCAGCCGGGACAGGGTTCCCACGAGCAGTACTTC.

This clone has only one observation. This chain links TRBV5-1 with TRBJ2-1; 8 nucleotides agree with TRBD2. V was pared by 5 bases and J by 8 bases, with 12 bases of the junction left unmatched. The germline V gene has CDR1 SGHRS and CDR2 YFSETQ. The CDR3 is 15 amino acids. As DNA, the CDR3 is TGCGCCAGCAGTGATTGGCGGGGGGTGGAGGATGAGCAGTTCTTC. This codes for CASSDWRGVEDEQFF.

This clone was picked up one time. CDR3 coding DNA: TGTGCCTGGAGTCTCTTGGGGGCGGACATTCAGTACTTC. This gives the protein CAWSLLGADIQYF. The chain has TRBV30 and TRBJ2-4; possible D gene TRBD1, 6 bases. V lost 2 bases, J lost 8 bases, and 13 bases lay in between. The CDR3 covers 13 residues. CDR1 GTSNPN and CDR2 SVGIG come from the germline V gene (reference sequence). Drawing the rest from reference TRBV30 and TRBJ2-4, the complete variable domain is SQTIHQWPATLVQPVGSPLSLECTVEGTSNPNLYWYRQAAGRGLQLLFYSVGIGQISSEVPQNLSASRPQDRQFILSSKKLLLSDSGFYLCAWSLLGADIQYFGAGTRLSVL.

The chain recombines TRBV5-6 with TRBJ2-7, with TRBD2 matching 7 bases. The CDR3 runs to 16 residues. From germline, CDR1 is SGHDT and CDR2 YYEEEE. Unmatched junction bases numbered 9, after V lost 3 bases and J lost 0 bases. In nucleotides, the CDR3 is TGTGCCAGCAGCTGGGGAGGGAGCAGGCACTCCTACGAGCAGTACTTC. Translation: CASSWGGSRHSYEQYF.

The chain is built from TRBV9 and TRBJ1-2, with 9 bases lining up with TRBD1. The CDR3 is made up of 15 amino acids. The trim removed 4 bases at V and 4 bases at J, leaving 8 bases unmatched. Germline loops: CDR1 SGDLS, CDR2 YYNGEE. The CDR3 DNA is TGTGCCAGCAGCCCAGGGACAGGGCGGGGCTATGGCTACACCTTC. It specifies CASSPGTGRGYGYTF.

The rearrangement uses TRBV5-1 and TRBJ2-7, with 9 bases aligning to TRBD1. The CDR3 runs 15 residues. The V and J ends lost 0 bases and 6 bases, in that order; junction bases with no gene match: 7. Germline V gene sequence: CDR1 SGHRS, CDR2 YFSETQ. CDR3 sequence: CASSLVGGQGSEQYF. As DNA, the CDR3 is TGCGCCAGCAGCTTGGTCGGGGGACAGGGCTCCGAGCAGTACTTC.

DNA of the CDR3: TGTGCCAGCTCAGCTCGACAGGGGGACAACACTGAAGCTTTCTTT. It is translated as CASSARQGDNTEAFF. V is TRBV18 and J is TRBJ1-1; TRBD1 matches at 9 bases. The CDR3 length is 15 residues. V lost 5 bases to trimming and J lost 2 bases; unmatched junction nucleotides: 6. CDR1 is KGHSH and CDR2 is LQKENI in the germline V gene.

This clone was counted once. The gene calls are TRBV13 and TRBJ1-3, with no clear D. Germline CDR1 reads PRHDT; CDR2 reads FYEKMQ (reference sequence). The length of the CDR3 is 15 residues. V was shortened by 2 bases and J by 2 bases, with 10 bases between the two germline ends. The CDR3 DNA reads TGTGCCAGCAGCTTACCCAGGCACCCTGGAAACACCATATATTTT. This codes for CASSLPRHPGNTIYF.

CDR3 in DNA: TGTGCCAGCAGTTTGGGGGGGAATGGGGAGCTGTTTTTT. It specifies CASSLGGNGELFF. The rearrangement joins TRBV12-3 or TRBV12-4 to TRBJ2-2, with TRBD2 identical over 7 bases. V shed 3 bases, J shed 8 bases, and the junction held 3 bases outside the gene matches. The CDR3 sequence is 13 residues long.

The chain carries TRBV10-3 and TRBJ1-3; D remains unclear. The CDR3 extends over 14 amino acids. V gave up 8 bases and J gave up 0 bases, with 11 bases separating them. From germline, CDR1 is ENHRY and CDR2 SYGVKD. The DNA for the CDR3 is TGTGCCATCTGGGCCGGGAACTCTGGAAACACCATATATTTT. Translated, it gives CAIWAGNSGNTIYF.

The chain joins TRBV10-3 to TRBJ2-1; 7 positions match TRBD1. Trimming at V came to 5 bases and at J to 0 bases, leaving 1 base not matched to a gene. Per the germline V gene, CDR1 is ENHRY and CDR2 is SYGVKD. The CDR3 contains 14 residues. The CDR3 region is CAISTGDSYNEQFF. DNA of the CDR3: TGTGCCATCAGTACAGGGGACTCCTACAATGAGCAGTTCTTC.

The rearrangement joins TRBV4-3 to TRBJ1-2; 10 nucleotides align to TRBD1. Germline CDR1 is LGHNA and CDR2 is YSLEER. This CDR3 comprises 15 residues. V gave up 0 bases and J gave up 7 bases; unmatched junction bases: 5. CDR3 residues: CASSQDRQGAVGYTF. The CDR3, as DNA: TGCGCCAGCAGCCAAGATCGACAGGGGGCGGTTGGCTACACCTTC.

This clone was observed once. The chain links TRBV6-5 to TRBJ2-7; TRBD1 agrees at 9 bases. Germline V gene lookup returns CDR1 MNHEY and CDR2 SVGAGI. Trimming at V came to 6 bases and at J to 1 base, leaving 7 bases not matched to a gene. There are 15 residues in the CDR3. Here the CDR3 DNA reads TGTGCCAGCAGAGCCGACAGGGGGTCGTCCTACGAGCAGTACTTC. Protein sequence: CASRADRGSSYEQYF.